The 14 T cell receptor beta chains below were found in one sample sequenced in a study of response to subunit inactivated influenza vaccine. TCRdb passed the RT-PCR reads through MiXCR, listing each CDR3 protein once. The table has a few hundred thousand distinct CDR3 sequences, around 11% seen once. These sequences were also reported in another study, on T cells expressing NK-cell markers. That source reports: Generation of TCR beta cDNA was performed by 5'RACE template switching incorporating UMIs.

The sequencing used PBMCs from blood, collected on the day of vaccination. These receptors were obtained from a man aged 50 or older who received an inactivated influenza vaccine.

The chain combines TRBV6-1 with TRBJ1-3; 7 bases fit TRBD1. The CDR3 runs 15 residues. With 8 bases clipped from V and 0 bases from J, the junction kept 7 bases outside the gene matches. Germline CDR1 reads MNHNS; CDR2 reads SASEGT. The CDR3 is CASGRQGGSGNTIYF. The CDR3 DNA is TGTGCCAGCGGGCGACAGGGCGGCTCTGGAAACACCATATATTTT.

This clonotype has only a few counts. This chain joins TRBV10-3 and TRBJ2-5; D may match TRBD1 or TRBD2 (6 bases each). The CDR3 loop spans 14 amino acids. Germline lookup yields CDR1 ENHRY and CDR2 SYGVKD. Trimming left V 4 bases short and J 5 bases short, with 14 bases between. The CDR3 nucleotides are TGTGCCATCAGTGTACGGGAAGGGGGGGAGACCCAGTACTTC. Encoded protein: CAISVREGGETQYF.

The V and J genes are TRBV5-1 and TRBJ2-7; tentatively, D is TRBD1 (5 bases). V was clipped by 0 bases and J by 4 bases, with 8 bases between them. The CDR3 is 13 residues long. From germline, CDR1 is SGHRS and CDR2 YFSETQ. CDR3 sequence (DNA): TGCGCCAGCAGCTTGGGTAGACAGTACGAGCAGTACTTC. Encoded protein: CASSLGRQYEQYF.

The V gene is TRBV6-1, the J gene TRBJ2-1; D assignment may be TRBD1 or TRBD2 (5 bases each). Germline assignment: CDR1 MNHNS and CDR2 SASEGT. This CDR3 comprises 15 residues. V lost 6 bases and J lost 7, with 19 bases in between. Here the CDR3 reads CASRAGTQNRNEQFF. In DNA, the CDR3 is TGTGCCAGCAGGGCTGGGACCCAAAACCGGAATGAGCAGTTCTTC.

The chain recombines TRBV6-5 with TRBJ2-3; D might be TRBD1 (6 bases). The CDR3 totals 14 residues. V was shortened by 0 bases and J by 5 bases, with 9 bases between the two germline ends. Per germline, CDR1 MNHEY and CDR2 SVGAGI. In DNA, the CDR3 is TGTGCCAGCAGTTACTCGTCCAGGGGAGATACGCAGTATTTT. This sequence encodes CASSYSSRGDTQYF.

In this sample, this clonotype turned up a few times. V and J are TRBV6-2 or TRBV6-3 and TRBJ2-7, with D uncertain. The germline V gene encodes CDR1 MNHEY and CDR2 SVGEGT. The V end was cut by 2 bases, the J end by 4 bases, with 9 bases between. The CDR3 runs 13 residues. The chain's CDR3 is CASSYQVFYEQYF. In DNA, the CDR3 is TGTGCCAGCAGTTACCAAGTATTTTACGAGCAGTACTTC.

The chain uses TRBV5-4 and TRBJ2-7, with D perhaps assigned TRBD1 or TRBD2 (5 bases each). V dropped 4 bases and J dropped 3 bases, with 17 bases sitting between them. Germline V gene lookup returns CDR1 SGHNT and CDR2 YYREEE (reference sequence). This CDR3 contains 15 residues. The CDR3 nucleotides are TGTGCCAGCAGCACAACCGGGACGGCGGACTACGAGCAGTACTTC. Translating gives CASSTTGTADYEQYF. The full variable domain, completed using reference TRBV5-4 and TRBJ2-7, is ETGVTQSPTHLIKTRGQQVTLRCSSQSGHNTVSWYQQALGQGPQFIFQYYREEENGRGNFPPRFSGLQFPNYSSELNVNALELDDSALYLCASSTTGTADYEQYFGPGTRLTVT.

This clonotype was detected ten times or more. The V and J genes are TRBV3-1 and TRBJ2-7; D gene unclear. Germline CDR1 and CDR2: LGHDT and YNNKEL (reference sequence). The CDR3 has 13 residues. V lost 0 bases, J lost 6 bases, and 9 bases lay in between. CDR3: CASSQDLVAEQYF. For the CDR3, the DNA is TGTGCCAGCAGCCAAGATTTAGTCGCCGAGCAGTACTTC.

This chain joins TRBV7-2 and TRBJ2-7; perhaps D is TRBD1 or TRBD2 (5 bases each). The CDR3 is made up of 15 amino acids. Germline V gene sequence: CDR1 SGHTA, CDR2 FQGNSA. V lost 2 bases to trimming and J lost 2 bases, with 13 bases between them. CDR3 protein: CASSLNGGVTYEQYF. The CDR3 region has the DNA TGTGCCAGCAGCTTAAATGGGGGAGTTACCTACGAGCAGTACTTC.

The CDR3 protein is CASSYAAPVLFF. The DNA of the CDR3 is TGTGCCAGCAGTTACGCGGCCCCAGTACTGTTTTTT. The rearrangement uses TRBV6-2 or TRBV6-3 and TRBJ1-4, with D unresolved. The V end was cut by 2 bases, the J end by 13 bases, with 11 bases between. The V gene's germline CDR1 is MNHEY and CDR2 SVGEGT. CDR3 length equals 12 residues.

This chain links TRBV13 with TRBJ2-6; TRBD1 is a possible D gene (5 bases). This CDR3 has 16 amino acids. The ends were cut back, 0 bases at V and 3 bases at J, with 9 bases in the middle. The germline gives CDR1 PRHDT, CDR2 FYEKMQ (reference sequence). The CDR3 protein is CASSLGQGIGANVLTF. The CDR3 nucleotides are TGTGCCAGCAGCTTAGGGCAGGGAATTGGGGCCAACGTCCTGACTTTC.

V gene TRBV28 combines with J gene TRBJ2-7; 11 bases align to TRBD2. The J call may be incorrect, as the DNA end agrees better with TRBJ2-1. Germline assignment: CDR1 MDHEN and CDR2 SYDVKM. This CDR3 comprises 16 residues. CDR3 sequence reads: CASSPLGLAESYEQFF. The CDR3 DNA reads as TGTGCCAGCAGTCCGCTGGGACTAGCGGAATCCTACGAGCAGTTCTTC.

The rearrangement links TRBV5-4 to TRBJ2-1; a possible D gene is TRBD1 (5 bases). CDR3 length: 13 residues. Trimming shortened V by 7 bases and J by 3 bases, and 11 bases separated the two germline ends. CDR1 is SGHNT and CDR2 is YYREEE in the germline V gene (reference sequence). CDR3 protein: CASGKGRYNEQFF. In DNA, the CDR3 is TGTGCCAGCGGCAAGGGGCGCTACAATGAGCAGTTCTTC.

This clonotype was seen a few times. This rearrangement joins TRBV19 to TRBJ2-1; 10 positions match TRBD1. J lost 8 bases, V lost 2 bases, and 6 bases had no gene match. This CDR3 comprises 15 residues. Germline CDR1 and CDR2: LNHDA and SQIVND (reference sequence). The CDR3 nucleotides read TGTGCCAGTAGTATATATGGACAGGGGGGCGATGAGCAGTTCTTC. Translating gives CASSIYGQGGDEQFF.